This passage covers 5 T cell receptor beta chains from one sample sequenced in a study of fetal regulatory T cell absence and autoimmunity. The method was immunoSEQ multiplex PCR; TCRdb's version includes in-frame clones alone and lacks a portion of them. The table lists about 50,000 clones, roughly 80% of them singletons. Material: cord blood. These TCRs come from a newborn boy with IPEX syndrome.

The chain has TRBV2 and TRBJ2-7, with 7 nucleotides matching TRBD2. J gave up 5 bases and V 4 bases, and 11 bases lay outside the gene matches. Germline lookup yields CDR1 SNHLY and CDR2 FYNNEI. This CDR3 is built from 15 residues. The DNA of the CDR3 is TGTGCCAGCAGTGTTCCGGGACTAAGGACTAACGAGCAGTACTTC. Translating it yields CASSVPGLRTNEQYF.

CDR3 bases: TGCGCCAGCAGCCTCAGGGTAGCGGGACCCACCGGGGAGCTGTTTTTT. Protein sequence: CASSLRVAGPTGELFF. The chain couples TRBV4-1 to TRBJ2-2, with TRBD2 matching 8 bases. The V segment lost 4 bases and the J segment 4 bases; nucleotides outside the gene matches: 8. CDR3 length: 16 amino acids. Germline-derived CDR1 and CDR2 are MGHRA and YSYEKL.

The CDR3 DNA reads as TGTGCCAGCAGCTTAGTGTCAATCACCGGGGAGCTGTTTTTT. As protein: CASSLVSITGELFF. The chain has TRBV7-2 and TRBJ2-2; D is undetermined. V lost 1 base, J lost 4 bases, and 7 bases lay in between. The CDR3 loop spans 14 amino acids. The germline CDR1 and CDR2 sequences are SGHTA and FQGNSA. Complete variable domain (other parts from reference TRBV7-2 and TRBJ2-2): GAGVSQSPSNKVTEKGKDVELRCDPISGHTALYWYRQSLGQGLEFLIYFQGNSAPDKSGLPSDRFSAERTGGSVSTLTIQRTQQEDSAVYLCASSLVSITGELFFGEGSRLTVL.

The sample holds a few counts of this clone. The V call is TRBV18, the J call TRBJ1-5, with D possibly matching TRBD1 (6 bases). V lost 1 base to trimming and J lost 0 bases, with 7 bases between them. Germline CDR1 reads KGHSH; CDR2 reads LQKENI. This CDR3 has 15 residues. This chain's CDR3 is CASSPRGRSNQPQHF. The CDR3 DNA reads as TGTGCCAGCTCACCACGGGGGCGTAGCAATCAGCCCCAGCATTTT.

The V call is TRBV19, the J call TRBJ1-3; D is unclear. The CDR3 covers 14 residues. V was shortened by 0 bases and J by 0 bases, with 3 bases between the two germline ends. Germline values: CDR1 LNHDA, CDR2 SQIVND (reference sequence). The CDR3 coding sequence is TGTGCCAGTAGTATAGACAACTCTGGAAACACCATATATTTT. It encodes CASSIDNSGNTIYF.